Following are 23 T cell receptor beta chains from one sample sequenced in a study of OX40 agonist ivuxolimab in advanced cancers. Method: immunoSEQ multiplex PCR; TCRdb's copy keeps in-frame clones and lacks some. The sample includes tens of thousands of clones, roughly 88% of them seen just once. This specimen was CD4+ or CD8+ T cells sorted from blood, taken in a trial of the OX40 agonist ivuxolimab. The source of these receptors is an adult with an advanced solid tumor such as melanoma, head and neck, liver or kidney cancer.

This clone was counted a single time. The chain is built from TRBV11-3 and TRBJ2-1; D is unresolved. This CDR3 has 13 residues. V was clipped by 1 base and J by 7 bases, with 8 bases between them. Germline CDR1 and CDR2: SGHNT and YENEEA. CDR3 in DNA: TGTGCCAGCAGCTTAGGGACGGTAAATGAGCAGTTCTTC. It specifies CASSLGTVNEQFF.

The rearrangement links TRBV4-1 to TRBJ1-4; D possibly corresponds to TRBD1 (6 bases). The germline CDR1 and CDR2 sequences are MGHRA and YSYEKL. V dropped 0 bases and J dropped 8 bases, with 13 bases sitting between them. This CDR3 is 15 amino acids long. The DNA of the CDR3 is TGCGCCAGCAGCCAAGAAGGGCAGGGGAGAGAAAAACTGTTTTTT. This encodes CASSQEGQGREKLFF.

CDR3 bases: TGTGCCAGCAGCCTACAGACAGGGGAGAACACTGAAGCTTTCTTT. This sequence encodes CASSLQTGENTEAFF. The genes are TRBV7-2 and TRBJ1-1; TRBD1 agrees at 8 bases. The CDR3 has 15 amino acids. The germline CDR1 and CDR2 sequences are SGHTA and FQGNSA. V gave up 5 bases and J gave up 1 base; unmatched junction bases: 6.

V usage is TRBV7-9 and J usage is TRBJ2-1; possibly TRBD2 for D (5 bases). V gave up 4 bases and J gave up 3 bases, with 13 bases separating them. Germline V gene sequence: CDR1 SEHNR, CDR2 FQNEAQ (reference sequence). This CDR3 contains 15 residues. CDR3 residues: CASSSQRLLYNEQFF. DNA of the CDR3: TGTGCCAGCAGCTCTCAGCGGCTACTCTACAATGAGCAGTTCTTC.

The chain recombines TRBV5-1 with TRBJ1-3; no definite D call. This CDR3 is 15 amino acids long. V shed 4 bases and J shed 0 bases, with 11 bases lying between them. The germline CDR1 and CDR2 sequences are SGHRS and YFSETQ. CDR3 bases: TGCGCCAGCAGCCCATCGGGCAGCTCTGGAAACACCATATATTTT. Protein product: CASSPSGSSGNTIYF.

The V and J genes are TRBV28 and TRBJ1-4; D is unresolved. In germline, CDR1 is MDHEN, CDR2 SYDVKM. Trimming took 5 bases from V and 7 from J, leaving 17 bases between them. The CDR3 spans 15 residues. For the CDR3, the DNA is TGTGCCAGCAGTCCGCCCGGCGCCCTCGGTGAAAAACTGTTTTTT. Translation gives CASSPPGALGEKLFF.

V is TRBV9 and J is TRBJ2-7; D is possibly TRBD1 (5 bases). Germline assignment: CDR1 SGDLS and CDR2 YYNGEE. V dropped 0 bases and J dropped 5 bases, with 12 bases sitting between them. This CDR3 contains 14 residues. CDR3 sequence reads: CASSVVAGSNEQYF. CDR3 nucleotide sequence: TGTGCCAGCAGCGTAGTAGCAGGGTCCAACGAGCAGTACTTC.

The chain employs TRBV7-9 and TRBJ2-3; TRBD2 agrees at 10 bases. Germline values: CDR1 SEHNR, CDR2 FQNEAQ (reference sequence). This CDR3 region has 16 residues. Germline trimming cut 3 bases from V and 6 bases from J; bases unmatched to any gene: 9. In nucleotides, the CDR3 is TGTGCCAGCAGCTTTTCTTTAGCGGGAGGTTCGGATACGCAGTATTTT. Translation: CASSFSLAGGSDTQYF.

The chain recombines TRBV30 with TRBJ2-4, with D hard to call. Per the germline V gene, CDR1 is GTSNPN and CDR2 is SVGIG (reference sequence). V lost 0 bases, J lost 2 bases, and 8 bases lay in between. The CDR3 length is 14 residues. The CDR3, as DNA: TGTGCCTGGAGTGTACAGAATTCCAAAAACATTCAGTACTTC. Protein: CAWSVQNSKNIQYF.

The V gene is TRBV27, the J gene TRBJ2-1; 13 bases line up with TRBD2. J lost 7 bases, V lost 5 bases, and 5 bases had no gene match. CDR1 and CDR2 from the germline V gene are MNHEY and SMNVEV (reference sequence). The CDR3 runs 15 residues. This chain's CDR3 is CASSPTSGRRNEQFF. CDR3 sequence (DNA): TGTGCCAGCAGTCCGACTAGCGGGAGGAGAAATGAGCAGTTCTTC.

This chain connects TRBV6-1 to TRBJ2-7; TRBD1 might be the D (6 bases). There are 13 residues in the CDR3. Germline assignment: CDR1 MNHNS and CDR2 SASEGT. The V and J ends lost 7 bases and 3 bases respectively, with 13 bases between them. DNA of the CDR3: TGTGCCAGCACCCGGGACACCCTCTACGAGCAGTACTTC. This codes for CASTRDTLYEQYF.

The chain combines TRBV5-1 with TRBJ2-7, with 7 bases fitting TRBD1. This CDR3 has 15 amino acids. The junction had 6 bases not matched to a gene; V was cut back by 3 bases and J by 0 bases. From germline, CDR1 is SGHRS and CDR2 YFSETQ. The CDR3, as DNA: TGCGCCAGCAGCTCGGGACAGACCACCTCCTACGAGCAGTACTTC. Protein product: CASSSGQTTSYEQYF.

The V gene is TRBV5-1, the J gene TRBJ1-2, with 8 bases fitting TRBD1. CDR1 SGHRS and CDR2 YFSETQ come from the germline V gene. V shed 3 bases and J 4 bases; nucleotides not matched to a gene: 8. There are 15 residues in the CDR3. In nucleotides, the CDR3 is TGCGCCAGCAGCTCCGGACAGGGATCTTCCTATGGCTACACCTTC. It yields the protein CASSSGQGSSYGYTF.

V and J are TRBV11-2 and TRBJ2-7; 11 bases map to TRBD2. V shed 5 bases and J 6 bases; nucleotides not matched to a gene: 9. The CDR3 loop spans 15 amino acids. Germline CDR1 reads SGHAT; CDR2 reads FQNNGV. This CDR3 is CASSRSSGRLGEQYF. The CDR3 DNA sequence: TGTGCCAGCAGCAGATCTAGCGGGAGGCTTGGCGAGCAGTACTTC.

The chain links TRBV19 to TRBJ1-5, with a tentative D call TRBD1 (5 bases). The CDR3 spans 13 residues. Germline-derived CDR1 and CDR2 are LNHDA and SQIVND (reference sequence). The V end lost 10 bases, the J end lost 4 bases, and 14 bases lay between the germline ends. CDR3 residues: CATLGQGNQPQHF. DNA for the CDR3: TGTGCCACCCTAGGGCAGGGAAATCAGCCCCAGCATTTT.

The genes are TRBV19 and TRBJ2-3; a weak D match, TRBD1 (6 bases). This CDR3 has 16 residues. V was cut by 6 bases and J by 2 bases, with 18 bases left in between. Per germline, CDR1 LNHDA and CDR2 SQIVND (reference sequence). The CDR3 spells CASRRRGHSITDTQYF. The CDR3 bases are TGTGCCAGTAGACGACGGGGACACTCGATCACAGATACGCAGTATTTT.

The chain employs TRBV28 and TRBJ1-1, with D tentatively TRBD1 (5 bases). The CDR3 spans 11 residues. CDR1 and CDR2 from the germline V gene are MDHEN and SYDVKM. Trimming stripped 7 bases from V and 7 bases from J, with 10 bases between. The CDR3 region has the DNA TGTGCCAGCAACCACAGGAGTGAAGCTTTCTTT. The encoded protein is CASNHRSEAFF.

The chain is built from TRBV6-6 and TRBJ2-1; 7 bases are shared with TRBD1. V was pared by 5 bases and J by 1 base, with 5 bases of the junction left unmatched. Germline V lookup: CDR1 MNHNY, CDR2 SVGAGI (reference sequence). The CDR3 runs 15 residues. The CDR3 region is CASSNRGWSYNEQFF. The CDR3 region has the DNA TGTGCCAGCAGTAACAGGGGTTGGTCCTACAATGAGCAGTTCTTC.

V usage is TRBV6-5 and J usage is TRBJ2-2; maybe TRBD2 (5 bases). This CDR3 has 14 residues. CDR1 and CDR2 (germline): MNHEY, SVGAGI. V gave up 4 bases and J gave up 6 bases, with 12 bases separating them. The CDR3, as DNA: TGTGCCAGCAGTTCCCTGGTCGGGGCCGGGGAGCTGTTTTTT. Protein sequence: CASSSLVGAGELFF.

V usage is TRBV25-1 and J usage is TRBJ1-3, with D possibly TRBD1 on 6 matching bases. Germline lookup yields CDR1 MGHDK and CDR2 SYGVNS. V dropped 0 bases and J dropped 0 bases, with 12 bases sitting between them. The CDR3 runs 17 residues. Here the CDR3 DNA reads TGTGCCAGCAGTGAATATAGGGGGGAACACTCTGGAAACACCATATATTTT. It codes for CASSEYRGEHSGNTIYF.

This clone was detected only once. The chain combines TRBV2 with TRBJ1-1, with 10 bases fitting TRBD1. The germline gives CDR1 SNHLY, CDR2 FYNNEI. J was trimmed by 11 bases and V by 6 bases; bases with no gene match: 6. The CDR3 extends over 12 amino acids. CDR3 sequence (DNA): TGTGCCAGCAGAAGACAGGGGGCGTGGGCTTTCTTT. Its translation: CASRRQGAWAFF.

This chain uses TRBV7-3 with TRBJ2-1, with D possibly TRBD1 on 5 matching bases. Germline assignment: CDR1 SGHTA and CDR2 FQGTGA. This CDR3 comprises 16 residues. Deletions cut 1 base from V and 0 bases from J, with 10 bases between. The DNA of the CDR3 is TGTGCCAGCAGCTTAAGGGGCGGTAACTCCTACAATGAGCAGTTCTTC. Translation gives CASSLRGGNSYNEQFF.

CDR3 sequence: CASSDLGEGPVLDTQYF. The CDR3 DNA reads TGTGCCAGCAGTGACTTGGGGGAGGGCCCTGTATTAGATACGCAGTATTTT. This rearrangement joins TRBV6-4 to TRBJ2-3; 7 bases agree with TRBD2. Germline values: CDR1 MRHNA, CDR2 SNTAGT. The CDR3 loop spans 17 amino acids. V shed 1 base and J 5 bases; nucleotides not matched to a gene: 12.